The 31 T cell receptor beta chains listed next were all sequenced from one sample in a study of T cells after posttransplantation cyclophosphamide. Sequencing was performed with immunoSEQ multiplex PCR; in TCRdb, only in-frame clones are kept and a portion is missing. The table lists about 21,000 clones, roughly 98% of them singletons. The sequencing sample was made of naive CD8+ T cells sorted from PBMCs. The receptors shown here come from a man between 35 and 55 years old in good health, CMV-negative, and a related stem cell transplant donor.

The chain combines TRBV28 with TRBJ2-7, with a tentative D call TRBD1 (6 bases). Germline V lookup: CDR1 MDHEN, CDR2 SYDVKM. The V end was cut by 5 bases, the J end by 1 base, with 9 bases between. The CDR3 is made up of 13 amino acids. The CDR3 loop reads CASSGQPSYEQYF. CDR3 nucleotide sequence: TGTGCCAGCAGTGGACAGCCTTCCTACGAGCAGTACTTC.

This chain links TRBV19 with TRBJ2-1; tentative D call: TRBD2 (6 bases). V was pared by 6 bases and J by 7 bases, with 16 bases between. CDR1 is LNHDA, CDR2 SQIVND, per germline (reference sequence). The CDR3 extends over 14 amino acids. The CDR3: CASSQEREKNEQFF. The CDR3 coding sequence is TGTGCCAGTAGCCAGGAACGGGAGAAGAATGAGCAGTTCTTC. The complete variable domain, with remaining parts taken from reference TRBV19 and TRBJ2-1, reads DGGITQSPKYLFRKEGQNVTLSCEQNLNHDAMYWYRQDPGQGLRLIYYSQIVNDFQKGDIAEGYSVSREKKESFPLTVTSAQKNPTAFYLCASSQEREKNEQFFGPGTRLTVL.

This chain joins TRBV5-1 and TRBJ2-7, with a weak D call TRBD1 (5 bases). The CDR3 is 14 residues long. Per the germline V gene, CDR1 is SGHRS and CDR2 is YFSETQ. Between the trimmed V and J ends, which lost 0 bases and 3 bases, there was a span of 10 bases. CDR3 in amino acids: CASSLAGIFYEQYF. The CDR3 region has the DNA TGCGCCAGCAGCTTGGCAGGGATTTTCTACGAGCAGTACTTC. The full variable domain, its missing parts supplied by reference TRBV5-1 and TRBJ2-7, is KAGVTQTPRYLIKTRGQQVTLSCSPISGHRSVSWYQQTPGQGLQFLFEYFSETQRNKGNFPGRFSGRQFSNSRSEMNVSTLELGDSALYLCASSLAGIFYEQYFGPGTRLTVT.

The chain combines TRBV27 with TRBJ2-1; D is perhaps TRBD2 (5 bases). Trimming left V 1 base short and J 8 bases short, with 6 bases between. CDR3 length: 12 residues. Germline loops: CDR1 MNHEY, CDR2 SMNVEV (reference sequence). DNA for the CDR3: TGTGCCAGCAGTTTATGGGGAGATGAGCAGTTCTTC. As protein: CASSLWGDEQFF.

This clone was recorded once. Here the CDR3 DNA reads TGTGCCAGCAGCCCCCTATCGGGAGGGACCGATGAGCAGTTCTTC. As protein: CASSPLSGGTDEQFF. V gene TRBV7-8 combines with J gene TRBJ2-1; 8 bases match TRBD2. The CDR3 has 15 amino acids. The J segment lost 8 bases and the V segment lost 5 bases, leaving 11 bases of the junction unmatched. Germline V gene lookup returns CDR1 SGHVS and CDR2 FQNEAQ.

The J gene is TRBJ1-1, the V gene TRBV5-8, with 7 bases aligning to TRBD1. Germline V gene data show CDR1 as SGHTS and CDR2 as YDEGEE. V trimming: 2 bases; J trimming: 5 bases; junction bases outside the gene matches: 0. The CDR3 is 12 residues long. CDR3 coding DNA: TGTGCCAGCAGCTTCAGGGGGACTGAAGCTTTCTTT. As protein: CASSFRGTEAFF.

The chain combines TRBV27 with TRBJ1-4; perhaps TRBD1 as D (5 bases). Trimming shortened V by 1 base and J by 7 bases, and 13 bases separated the two germline ends. Looked up from germline, CDR1 is MNHEY and CDR2 is SMNVEV (reference sequence). The CDR3 has 15 amino acids. The CDR3 DNA reads TGTGCCAGCAGTTTATTCGCCGGGGGTGGTGAAAAACTGTTTTTT. This translates into CASSLFAGGGEKLFF.

Note on this clone: The junction does not match germline at one end; this may be a read error. This chain connects TRBV29-1 to TRBJ2-3, with unresolved D. There are 9 residues in the CDR3. Germline loops: CDR1 SQVTM, CDR2 ANQGSEA. CDR3 sequence reads: CSVQDTQYF. The CDR3 bases are TGCAGCGTTCAAGATACGCAGTATTTT.

The V and J genes are TRBV9 and TRBJ1-1; perhaps TRBD1 as D (6 bases). CDR3 length: 13 amino acids. Germline V gene sequence: CDR1 SGDLS, CDR2 YYNGEE. Trimming took off 3 bases at V and 1 base at J, with 7 bases between the two ends. The DNA of the CDR3 is TGTGCCAGCAGCGGAGGGGGGAACACTGAAGCTTTCTTT. It encodes CASSGGGNTEAFF.

This chain uses TRBV28 with TRBJ2-4; D perhaps matches TRBD2 (6 bases). This CDR3 contains 16 residues. Between the trimmed V and J ends, which lost 4 bases and 6 bases, there was a span of 19 bases. Germline V gene lookup returns CDR1 MDHEN and CDR2 SYDVKM. The CDR3 bases are TGTGCCAGCAGTTCGGGTCGGGGGAGAGCCCTAAACATTCAGTACTTC. The encoded protein is CASSSGRGRALNIQYF.

V gene TRBV18 combines with J gene TRBJ2-7; no clear D gene. V lost 0 bases, J lost 0 bases, and 9 bases lay in between. The germline CDR1 and CDR2 sequences are KGHSH and LQKENI. The CDR3 sequence is 15 residues long. Here the CDR3 DNA reads TGTGCCAGCTCACCACCCTCAAGCCCCTCCTACGAGCAGTACTTC. This codes for CASSPPSSPSYEQYF.

This chain uses TRBV27 with TRBJ2-7; 7 positions match TRBD2. Per the germline V gene, CDR1 is MNHEY and CDR2 is SMNVEV (reference sequence). The CDR3 is 15 amino acids. V was pared by 5 bases and J by 4 bases, with 11 bases of the junction left unmatched. CDR3 in amino acids: CASSTAGGGLYEQYF. Written as DNA, the CDR3 is TGTGCCAGCAGTACCGCTGGGGGAGGGTTGTACGAGCAGTACTTC.

This sequence joins TRBV27 and TRBJ1-2; TRBD1 matches at 8 bases. The CDR3 totals 14 residues. The germline CDR1 and CDR2 sequences are MNHEY and SMNVEV (reference sequence). V dropped 4 bases and J dropped 4; count of bases not matched to a gene: 5. CDR3 protein: CASSSRGQGYGYTF. CDR3 nucleotide sequence: TGTGCCAGCAGTTCCCGAGGACAGGGCTATGGCTACACCTTC.

The genes are TRBV5-1 and TRBJ2-3; a possible D gene is TRBD2 (5 bases). V lost 0 bases and J 3 bases, leaving 11 bases between the germline ends. CDR1 and CDR2 from the germline V gene are SGHRS and YFSETQ. CDR3 length: 15 amino acids. CDR3 sequence (DNA): TGCGCCAGCAGCTTGGAGGGCGGGCGTACAGATACGCAGTATTTT. It codes for CASSLEGGRTDTQYF.

The chain has TRBV28 and TRBJ1-2; TRBD1 aligns across 10 bases. The CDR3 consists of 15 residues. The germline V gene encodes CDR1 MDHEN and CDR2 SYDVKM. J gave up 4 bases and V 5 bases, and 7 bases lay outside the gene matches. The CDR3 spells CASSPMTGGAYGYTF. In DNA, the CDR3 is TGTGCCAGCAGTCCAATGACAGGGGGCGCCTATGGCTACACCTTC.

The rearrangement links TRBV6-5 to TRBJ2-1, with D maybe TRBD2 (6 bases). The CDR3 runs 14 residues. The V end was cut by 0 bases, the J end by 4 bases, with 7 bases between. Germline CDR1 is MNHEY and CDR2 is SVGAGI. DNA of the CDR3: TGTGCCAGCAGTTACTCTAGCGGATACAATGAGCAGTTCTTC. Its protein is CASSYSSGYNEQFF.

The chain carries TRBV4-1 and TRBJ2-3; TRBD1 matches at 9 bases. Looked up from germline, CDR1 is MGHRA and CDR2 is YSYEKL. This CDR3 is 15 amino acids long. V trimming: 0 bases; J trimming: 6 bases; junction bases outside the gene matches: 4. In nucleotides, the CDR3 is TGCGCCAGCAGCCAAGAGGGACAGGGAATTGATACGCAGTATTTT. Its protein product is CASSQEGQGIDTQYF.

Here the CDR3 DNA reads TGTGCCAGCATGGGGGGGTTCGAGCAGTACTTC. Translation: CASMGGFEQYF. The chain joins TRBV11-2 to TRBJ2-7; 7 bases fit TRBD2. The CDR3 covers 11 residues. Germline CDR1 is SGHAT and CDR2 is FQNNGV. After removal of 7 bases from V and 6 bases from J, the junction contained 3 bases not matched to a gene.

This chain connects TRBV9 to TRBJ1-2, with 9 bases aligning to TRBD1. Germline loops: CDR1 SGDLS, CDR2 YYNGEE. Trimming cost V 3 bases and J 1 base; bases outside gene matches: 7. This CDR3 comprises 16 residues. In nucleotides, the CDR3 is TGTGCCAGCAGCGAGATAGGGACAGGGTTTAACTATGGCTACACCTTC. Protein sequence: CASSEIGTGFNYGYTF.

The J gene is TRBJ1-2, the V gene TRBV15; D is unclear. CDR1 and CDR2 (germline): LNHNV, YYDKDF (reference sequence). V shed 0 bases and J shed 4 bases, with 18 bases lying between them. The CDR3 is made up of 17 amino acids. The CDR3 nucleotides read TGTGCCACCAGCAGAGATCAGTTAAGAGACCTAGCCTATGGCTACACCTTC. It specifies CATSRDQLRDLAYGYTF.

The J gene is TRBJ1-5, the V gene TRBV7-9, with D unclear. The germline V gene encodes CDR1 SEHNR and CDR2 FQNEAQ (reference sequence). Between the trimmed V and J ends, which lost 0 bases and 6 bases, there was a span of 3 bases. The CDR3 contains 12 residues. This CDR3 reads CASSLASQPQHF. The DNA for the CDR3 is TGTGCCAGCAGCTTAGCTAGTCAGCCCCAGCATTTT. The full variable domain, its missing parts supplied by reference TRBV7-9 and TRBJ1-5, is DTGVSQNPRHKITKRGQNVTFRCDPISEHNRLYWYRQTLGQGPEFLTYFQNEAQLEKSRLLSDRFSAERPKGSFSTLEIQRTEQGDSAMYLCASSLASQPQHFGDGTRLSIL.

The CDR3 reads CASSSEAPPGVLSGNEQFF. CDR3 nucleotide sequence: TGTGCCAGCAGCTCAGAGGCCCCACCGGGGGTCTTAAGCGGTAATGAGCAGTTCTTC. V usage is TRBV7-2 and J usage is TRBJ2-1; D is perhaps TRBD2 (6 bases). This CDR3 comprises 19 residues. V was trimmed by 4 bases and J by 7 bases, leaving 29 bases between them. Germline lookup yields CDR1 SGHTA and CDR2 FQGNSA.

V usage is TRBV7-2 and J usage is TRBJ2-5; possible D gene TRBD1, 7 bases. Judging by the DNA end, TRBJ2-7 fits better; the J call may be wrong. This CDR3 has 15 amino acids. CDR1 is SGHTA, CDR2 FQGNSA, per germline. CDR3 sequence: CASSGGTVSSYEQYF. For the CDR3, the DNA is TGTGCCAGCAGCGGAGGGACAGTCAGCTCCTACGAGCAGTACTTC.

J is TRBJ2-3 and V is TRBV19; TRBD1 agrees at 8 bases. V shed 7 bases and J 0 bases; nucleotides not matched to a gene: 12. Germline CDR1 LNHDA, CDR2 SQIVND (reference sequence). This CDR3 has 17 residues. CDR3 residues: CASTTLPGQASTDTQYF. For the CDR3, the DNA is TGTGCCAGTACCACATTACCGGGACAGGCTAGCACAGATACGCAGTATTTT.

The CDR3 DNA reads TGTGCCAGCAGCTTAGTCAGGGGTCGTGGTTTGGCGAACACTGAAGCTTTCTTT. It codes for CASSLVRGRGLANTEAFF. The chain has TRBV11-2 and TRBJ1-1; D is perhaps TRBD1 (6 bases). With 1 base removed from V and 1 base from J, the gap between germline ends came to 19 bases. This CDR3 contains 18 residues. In germline, CDR1 is SGHAT, CDR2 FQNNGV. Full variable domain (missing parts from reference TRBV11-2 and TRBJ1-1): EAGVAQSPRYKIIEKRQSVAFWCNPISGHATLYWYQQILGQGPKLLIQFQNNGVVDDSQLPKDRFSAERLKGVDSTLKIQPAKLEDSAVYLCASSLVRGRGLANTEAFFGQGTRLTVV.

The chain combines TRBV2 with TRBJ2-1; possibly TRBD2 for D (6 bases). V dropped 1 base and J dropped 0 bases, with 13 bases sitting between them. This CDR3 comprises 17 residues. The germline CDR1 and CDR2 sequences are SNHLY and FYNNEI. CDR3 sequence: CASSEGGVSASYNEQFF. In DNA, the CDR3 is TGTGCCAGCAGTGAAGGCGGGGTGAGCGCCTCCTACAATGAGCAGTTCTTC.

The V and J genes are TRBV30 and TRBJ2-1; 10 bases map to TRBD2. CDR1 is GTSNPN, CDR2 SVGIG, per germline (reference sequence). This CDR3 spans 14 amino acids. V was clipped by 4 bases and J by 2 bases; unmatched bases: 2. The CDR3 is CAWNSGRAYNEQFF. The CDR3 region has the DNA TGTGCCTGGAACAGCGGGAGGGCCTACAATGAGCAGTTCTTC.

The sample holds one count of this clone. The chain combines TRBV15 with TRBJ2-1; 7 bases agree with TRBD2. The V and J ends lost 1 base and 7 bases, in that order; junction bases with no gene match: 7. The CDR3 is 15 amino acids. Looked up from germline, CDR1 is LNHNV and CDR2 is YYDKDF (reference sequence). CDR3 nucleotide sequence: TGTGCCACCAGCAGAGGGCTAGCGGAAGATAATGAGCAGTTCTTC. Translation gives CATSRGLAEDNEQFF.

The genes are TRBV4-3 and TRBJ1-4; the D is unclear. V was pared by 1 base and J by 6 bases, with 6 bases between. The V gene's germline CDR1 is LGHNA and CDR2 YSLEER. The CDR3 sequence is 13 residues long. CDR3 DNA: TGCGCCAGCAGCCAAGGGGAGGATGAAAAACTGTTTTTT. Translation gives CASSQGEDEKLFF.

This chain connects TRBV30 to TRBJ2-7, with D tentatively TRBD2 (7 bases). Trimming stripped 7 bases from V and 1 base from J, with 17 bases between. Germline V CDR1 and CDR2: GTSNPN, SVGIG (reference sequence). This CDR3 has 14 residues. CDR3 protein: CASGGRGTSYEQYF. The CDR3, as DNA: TGTGCCTCCGGAGGGAGGGGGACTTCCTACGAGCAGTACTTC.

This chain links TRBV28 with TRBJ2-7, with a weak D call TRBD1 (5 bases). The V gene's germline CDR1 is MDHEN and CDR2 SYDVKM. The CDR3 sequence is 12 residues long. Deletions cut 5 bases from V and 2 bases from J, with 7 bases between. In DNA form, the CDR3 reads TGTGCCAGCAGTGCGACAGCCTACGAGCAGTACTTC. Translating gives CASSATAYEQYF.